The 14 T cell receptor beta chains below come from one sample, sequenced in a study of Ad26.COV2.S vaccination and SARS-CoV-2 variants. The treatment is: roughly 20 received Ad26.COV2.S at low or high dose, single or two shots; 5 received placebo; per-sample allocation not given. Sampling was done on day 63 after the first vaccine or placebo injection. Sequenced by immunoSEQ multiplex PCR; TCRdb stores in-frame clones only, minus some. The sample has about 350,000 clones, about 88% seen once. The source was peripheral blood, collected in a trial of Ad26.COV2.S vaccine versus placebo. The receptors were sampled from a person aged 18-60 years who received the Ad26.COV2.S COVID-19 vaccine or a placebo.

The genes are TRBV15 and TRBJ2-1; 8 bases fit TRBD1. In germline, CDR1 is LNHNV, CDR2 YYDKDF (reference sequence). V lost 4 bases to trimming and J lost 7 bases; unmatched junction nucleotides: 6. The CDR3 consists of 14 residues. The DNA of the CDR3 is TGTGCCACCAGCACCGGACAGGGTTGGAATGAGCAGTTCTTC. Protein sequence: CATSTGQGWNEQFF.

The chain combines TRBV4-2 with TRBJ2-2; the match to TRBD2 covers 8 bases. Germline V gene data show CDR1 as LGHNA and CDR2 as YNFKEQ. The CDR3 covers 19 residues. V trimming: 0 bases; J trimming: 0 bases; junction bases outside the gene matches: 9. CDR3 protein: CASSQDLTAGAANTGELFF. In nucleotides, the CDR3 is TGTGCCAGCAGCCAAGATTTGACAGCGGGGGCCGCGAACACCGGGGAGCTGTTTTTT.

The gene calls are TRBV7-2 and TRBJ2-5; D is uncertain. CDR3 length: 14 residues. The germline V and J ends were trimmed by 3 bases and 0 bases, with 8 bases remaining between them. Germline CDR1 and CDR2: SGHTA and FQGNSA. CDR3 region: CASSFSSNQETQYF. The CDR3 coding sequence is TGTGCCAGCAGCTTCTCATCAAACCAAGAGACCCAGTACTTC. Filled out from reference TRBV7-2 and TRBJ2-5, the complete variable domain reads GAGVSQSPSNKVTEKGKDVELRCDPISGHTALYWYRQSLGQGLEFLIYFQGNSAPDKSGLPSDRFSAERTGGSVSTLTIQRTQQEDSAVYLCASSFSSNQETQYFGPGTRLLVL.

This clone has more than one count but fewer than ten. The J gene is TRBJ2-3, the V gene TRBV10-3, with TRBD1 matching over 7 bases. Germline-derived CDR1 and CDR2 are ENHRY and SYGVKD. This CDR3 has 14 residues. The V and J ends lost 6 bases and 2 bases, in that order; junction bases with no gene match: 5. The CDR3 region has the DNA TGTGCCATCAGCCTAGACAGGGACACAGATACGCAGTATTTT. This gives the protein CAISLDRDTDTQYF.

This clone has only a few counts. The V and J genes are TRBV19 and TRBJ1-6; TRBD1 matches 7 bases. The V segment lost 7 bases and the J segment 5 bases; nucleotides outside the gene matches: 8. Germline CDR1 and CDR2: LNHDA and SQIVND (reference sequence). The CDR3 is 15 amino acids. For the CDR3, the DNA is TGTGCCAGTAATCGAATGGGACAGCATAATTCACCCCTCCACTTT. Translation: CASNRMGQHNSPLHF.

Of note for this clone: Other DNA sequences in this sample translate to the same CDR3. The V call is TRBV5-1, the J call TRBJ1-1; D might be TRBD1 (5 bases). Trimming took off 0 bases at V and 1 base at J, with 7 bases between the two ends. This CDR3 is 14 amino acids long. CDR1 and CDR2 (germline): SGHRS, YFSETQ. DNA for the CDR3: TGCGCCAGCAGCTTGGGACAGCCGAACACTGAAGCTTTCTTT. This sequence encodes CASSLGQPNTEAFF.

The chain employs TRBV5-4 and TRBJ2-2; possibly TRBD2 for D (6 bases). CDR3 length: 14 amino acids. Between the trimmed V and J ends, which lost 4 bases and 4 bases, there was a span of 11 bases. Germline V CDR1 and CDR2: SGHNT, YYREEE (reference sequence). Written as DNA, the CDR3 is TGTGCCAGCAGCCCGCGGGGCACCACCGGGGAGCTGTTTTTT. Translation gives CASSPRGTTGELFF.

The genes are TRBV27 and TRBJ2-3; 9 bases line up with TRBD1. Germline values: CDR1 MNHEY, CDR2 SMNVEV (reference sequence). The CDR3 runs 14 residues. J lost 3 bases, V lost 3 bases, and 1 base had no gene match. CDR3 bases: TGTGCCAGCAGTTTGGACAGGGGAACAGATACGCAGTATTTT. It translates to CASSLDRGTDTQYF.

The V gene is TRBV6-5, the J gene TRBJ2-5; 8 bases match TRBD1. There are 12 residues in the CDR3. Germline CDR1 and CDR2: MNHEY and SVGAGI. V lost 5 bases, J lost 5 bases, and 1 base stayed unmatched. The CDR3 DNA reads TGTGCCAGCAGTCGGGACAGGGAGACCCAGTACTTC. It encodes CASSRDRETQYF.

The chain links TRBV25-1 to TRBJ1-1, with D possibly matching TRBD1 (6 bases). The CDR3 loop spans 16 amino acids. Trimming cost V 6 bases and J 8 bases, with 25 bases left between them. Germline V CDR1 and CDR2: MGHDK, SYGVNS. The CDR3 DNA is TGTGCCAGCAGGGAAAACACGGGGGGCGCGTTTCGGGAAGCTTTCTTT. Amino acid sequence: CASRENTGGAFREAFF.

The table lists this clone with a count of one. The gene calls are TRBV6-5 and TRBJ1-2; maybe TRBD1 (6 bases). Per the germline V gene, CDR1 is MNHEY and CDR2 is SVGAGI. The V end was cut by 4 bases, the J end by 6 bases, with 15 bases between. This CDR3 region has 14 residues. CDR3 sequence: CASSFPGTRDGYTF. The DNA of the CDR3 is TGTGCCAGCAGTTTCCCGGGGACAAGGGATGGCTACACCTTC.

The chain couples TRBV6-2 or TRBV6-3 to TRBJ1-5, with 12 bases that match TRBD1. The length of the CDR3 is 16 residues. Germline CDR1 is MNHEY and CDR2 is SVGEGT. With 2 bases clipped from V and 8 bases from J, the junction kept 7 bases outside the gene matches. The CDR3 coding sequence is TGTGCCAGCAGTTACAAGGGACAGGGGGCGTCTAAGCCCCAGCATTTT. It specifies CASSYKGQGASKPQHF.

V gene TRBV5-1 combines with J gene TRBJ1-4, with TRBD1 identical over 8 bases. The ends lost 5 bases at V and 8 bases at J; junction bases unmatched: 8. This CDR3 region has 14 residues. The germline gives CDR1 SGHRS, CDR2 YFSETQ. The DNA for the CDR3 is TGCGCCAGCAGACTGGACAGGGAGAACGAAAAACTGTTTTTT. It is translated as CASRLDRENEKLFF.

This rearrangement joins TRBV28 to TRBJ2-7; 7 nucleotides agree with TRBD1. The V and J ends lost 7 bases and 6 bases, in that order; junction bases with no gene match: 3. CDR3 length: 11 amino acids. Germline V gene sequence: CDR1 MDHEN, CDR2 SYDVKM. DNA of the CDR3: TGTGCCAGCAAGACAGGGCCCGAGCAGTACTTC. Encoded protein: CASKTGPEQYF.